These 2 T cell receptor beta chains were all obtained from the same sample, sequenced in a study of tissue T cells after allogeneic stem cell transplantation. Data came from immunoSEQ multiplex PCR; TCRdb stores just in-frame clones and leaves some out. The table has about 5,500 clones, roughly 50% seen once; the top ten hold about a tenth. Time point noted: mouse harvest day 7 after allogeneic transplant. Each mouse received 10^7 T-cell-depleted marrow cells plus 10^6 splenic CD5+ T cells by tail vein. The sequenced material came from gut tissue. Source of these receptors: a female BALB/c mouse given C57BL/6 T cells with graft-versus-host disease after an allogeneic hematopoietic cell transplant.

A word on this clone: These gene names are mouse names. The CDR3 end falls 1 residue outside the read, so it is completed with the germline J gene. The V call is TRBV24, the J call TRBJ2-7; TRBD1 agrees at 12 bases. V lost 2 bases to trimming and J lost 5 bases; unmatched junction nucleotides: 1. The CDR3 has 14 residues. The V gene's germline CDR1 is KGHTA and CDR2 FRNEEI. The DNA read from the CDR3 is TGTGCCAGCAGTCTGAGGGACAGGGGGCATGAACAGTAC. Its translation is CASSLRDRGHEQY. The entire CDR3 protein reads CASSLRDRGHEQYF.

About this clone itself: Gene names refer to mouse genes. The CDR3 end lies 1 residue beyond the end of the read and is filled in from the germline J gene. This chain uses TRBV1 with TRBJ2-7; 7 bases map to TRBD2. Trimming at V came to 3 bases and at J to 3 bases, leaving 5 bases not matched to a gene. The CDR3 contains 14 residues. Germline-derived CDR1 and CDR2 are NSQYPW and LRSPGD (reference sequence). CDR3 DNA, as far as it was read: TGCACCTGCAGTGCGCGGGGGGGGGACTATGAACAGTAC. It specifies CTCSARGGDYEQY. The CDR3 as a whole reads CTCSARGGDYEQYF.